The clone carrying this T cell receptor beta chain has just one count. The sample originates from a study of blood T cell repertoires in COVID-19. Trimming took off 1 base at V and 2 bases at J, with 12 bases between the two ends. The CDR3 totals 15 residues. The germline V gene encodes CDR1 SGHRS and CDR2 YFSETQ. The table came from immunoSEQ multiplex PCR; TCRdb's copy has only in-frame clones and leaves some out. Of about 210,000 clones listed, roughly 86% are singletons. The chain is built from TRBV5-1 and TRBJ2-5, with D possibly matching TRBD1 (6 bases). Sequencing was performed on peripheral blood. The clonotype comes from a woman aged 45-65 years with active or convalescent COVID-19. The CDR3, as DNA: TGCGCCAGCAGCTTGTTAGGACAGTCGCAAGAGACCCAGTACTTC. Its translation: CASSLLGQSQETQYF.